The clone carrying this T cell receptor (beta chain) was detected once. Its cognate antigen is unknown. Gene names denote mouse genes. The read stops 1 residue short of the end of the CDR3; the missing end is completed from the germline J gene. Specified time point: mouse harvest day 7 after allogeneic transplant. Mouse grafts combined 10^7 T-cell-depleted bone marrow cells with 10^6 splenic CD5+ T cells. Tissues came from B6→BALB/c major-mismatch GVHD mice at day 7 or 14. V gave up 2 bases and J gave up 3 bases, with 9 bases separating them. The germline V gene has CDR1 NSHNY and CDR2 SYGAGN. CDR3 length: 14 amino acids. This entry comes from a study of tissue T cells after allogeneic stem cell transplantation. General observations from the study: In patients and mice, blood and spleen missed much of tissue repertoire. Which tissue TCRs were alloreactive or antigen-specific was not determined. Some clones might be persisting host cells.

Generated by immunoSEQ multiplex PCR, the TCRdb table keeps only in-frame clones and is missing some. The data show about 7,400 clones, with about 47% seen just once and approximately 5.3% held by the top ten. Sequenced: gut tissue. The chain is built from TRBV13-1 and TRBJ2-1; tentative D call: TRBD1 (6 bases). This TCR was sampled from a female BALB/c mouse given C57BL/6 T cells with graft-versus-host disease after an allogeneic hematopoietic cell transplant. CDR3 bases read: TGTGCCAGCAGTGAGGACAGAACCTATGCTGAGCAGTTC. Amino acids: CASSEDRTYAEQF. The whole CDR3 is CASSEDRTYAEQFF.